The following is a T cell receptor (beta chain) sequence with its context. Its antigen is as yet unknown. This sample was included in a study of blood T cells in healthy people across ages. Study-wide results and limits: Significant beta diversity loss was already apparent by age approximately 40, declining roughly linearly.

Germline assignment: CDR1 MNHEY and CDR2 SVGAGI. V lost 7 bases and J lost 2, with 15 bases in between. The CDR3 totals 14 residues. Through a sample-barcoded 5' primer and a J-beta primer mix, a second PCR was run for roughly 7 to 11 cycles. TCRdb ran MiXCR on the 5' RACE reads and lists one entry per CDR3 protein. The sample lists about 680,000 distinct CDR3 sequences, around 48% seen once, with about a third in the top ten. The chain joins TRBV6-5 to TRBJ2-7; maybe TRBD1 (5 bases). The receptor's source is a woman aged 55-70 years in good health. Sequences were obtained from blood. CDR3 coding DNA: TGTGCCAGCAAAGGGGCAGGGTCACCCTACGAGCAGTACTTC. Residues: CASKGAGSPYEQYF.